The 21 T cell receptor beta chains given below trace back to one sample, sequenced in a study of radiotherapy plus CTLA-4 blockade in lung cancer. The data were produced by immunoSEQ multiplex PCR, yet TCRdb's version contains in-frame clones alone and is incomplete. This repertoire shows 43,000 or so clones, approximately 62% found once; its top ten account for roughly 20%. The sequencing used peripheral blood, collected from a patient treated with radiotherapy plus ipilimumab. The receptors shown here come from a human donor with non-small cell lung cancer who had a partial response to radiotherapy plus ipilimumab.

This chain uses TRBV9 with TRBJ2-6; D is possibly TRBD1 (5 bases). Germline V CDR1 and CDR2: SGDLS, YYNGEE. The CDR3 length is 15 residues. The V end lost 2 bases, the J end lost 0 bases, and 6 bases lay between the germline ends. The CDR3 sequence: CASSVQGSGANVLTF. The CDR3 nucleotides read TGTGCCAGCAGCGTTCAGGGCTCTGGGGCCAACGTCCTGACTTTC.

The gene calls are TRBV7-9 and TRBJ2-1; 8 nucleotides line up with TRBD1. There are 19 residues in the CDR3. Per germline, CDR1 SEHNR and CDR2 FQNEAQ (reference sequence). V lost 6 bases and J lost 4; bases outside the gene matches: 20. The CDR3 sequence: CASSLRPIPGQEDYNEQFF. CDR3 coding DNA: TGTGCCAGCAGTTTACGACCGATACCGGGACAGGAGGATTACAATGAGCAGTTCTTC.

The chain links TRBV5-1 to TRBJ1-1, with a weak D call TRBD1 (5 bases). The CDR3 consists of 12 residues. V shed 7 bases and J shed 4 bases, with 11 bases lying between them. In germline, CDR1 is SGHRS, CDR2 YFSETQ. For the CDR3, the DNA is TGCGCCAGCGGCAGGGAGGGCACTGAAGCTTTCTTT. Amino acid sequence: CASGREGTEAFF.

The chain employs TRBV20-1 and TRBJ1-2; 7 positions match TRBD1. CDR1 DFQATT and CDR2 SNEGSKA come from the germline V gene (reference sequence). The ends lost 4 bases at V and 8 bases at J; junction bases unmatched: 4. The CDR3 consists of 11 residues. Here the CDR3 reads CSAMDRPGYTF. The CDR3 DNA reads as TGCAGTGCTATGGACAGGCCGGGCTACACCTTC.

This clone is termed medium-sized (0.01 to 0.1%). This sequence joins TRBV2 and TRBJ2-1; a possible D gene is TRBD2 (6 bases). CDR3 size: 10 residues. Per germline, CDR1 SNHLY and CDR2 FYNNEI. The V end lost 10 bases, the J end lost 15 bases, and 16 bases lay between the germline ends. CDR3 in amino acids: CATGGTLPFF. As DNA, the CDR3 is TGTGCCACCGGAGGGACTTTGCCGTTCTTC. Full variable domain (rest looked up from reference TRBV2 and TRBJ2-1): EPEVTQTPSHQVTQMGQEVILRCVPISNHLYFYWYRQILGQKVEFLVSFYNNEISEKSEIFDDQFSVERPDGSNFTLKIRSTKLEDSAMYFCATGGTLPFFGPGTRLTVL.

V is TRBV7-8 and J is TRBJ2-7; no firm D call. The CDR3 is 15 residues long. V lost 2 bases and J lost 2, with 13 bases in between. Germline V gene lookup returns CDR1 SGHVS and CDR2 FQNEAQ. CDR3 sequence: CASSLLVGAAYEQYF. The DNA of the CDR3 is TGTGCCAGCAGCTTATTAGTTGGAGCTGCCTACGAGCAGTACTTC. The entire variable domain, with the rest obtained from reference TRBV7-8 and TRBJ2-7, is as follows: GAGVSQSPRYKVAKRGQDVALRCDPISGHVSLFWYQQALGQGPEFLTYFQNEAQLDKSGLPSDRFFAERPEGSVSTLKIQRTQQEDSAVYLCASSLLVGAAYEQYFGPGTRLTVT.

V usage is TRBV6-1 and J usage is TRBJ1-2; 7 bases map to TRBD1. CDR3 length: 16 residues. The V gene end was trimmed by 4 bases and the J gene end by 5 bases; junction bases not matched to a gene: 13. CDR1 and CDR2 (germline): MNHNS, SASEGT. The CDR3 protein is CASSGLPGQFKYGYTF. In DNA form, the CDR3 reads TGTGCCAGCAGTGGGCTCCCGGGACAGTTTAAGTATGGCTACACCTTC.

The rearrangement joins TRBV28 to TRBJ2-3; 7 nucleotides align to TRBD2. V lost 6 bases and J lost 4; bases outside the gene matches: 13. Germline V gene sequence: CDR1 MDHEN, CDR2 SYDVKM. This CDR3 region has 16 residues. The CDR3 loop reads CASSVLAGGGADTQYF. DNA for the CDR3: TGTGCCAGCAGCGTATTAGCGGGTGGTGGAGCAGATACGCAGTATTTT.

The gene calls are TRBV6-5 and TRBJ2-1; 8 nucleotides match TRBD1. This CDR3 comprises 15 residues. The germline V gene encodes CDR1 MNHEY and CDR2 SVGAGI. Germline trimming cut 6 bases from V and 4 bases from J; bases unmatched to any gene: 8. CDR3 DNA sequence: TGTGCCAGCAGACTTCAGGGGGCCCGGTACAATGAGCAGTTCTTC. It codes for CASRLQGARYNEQFF.

The CDR3: CASSLTSGDTDTQYF. CDR3 bases: TGCGCCAGCAGCTTAACTAGCGGGGACACAGATACGCAGTATTTT. The V gene is TRBV5-1, the J gene TRBJ2-3, with 10 bases fitting TRBD2. The CDR3 length is 15 residues. J was trimmed by 2 bases and V by 2 bases; bases with no gene match: 2. Germline V CDR1 and CDR2: SGHRS, YFSETQ.

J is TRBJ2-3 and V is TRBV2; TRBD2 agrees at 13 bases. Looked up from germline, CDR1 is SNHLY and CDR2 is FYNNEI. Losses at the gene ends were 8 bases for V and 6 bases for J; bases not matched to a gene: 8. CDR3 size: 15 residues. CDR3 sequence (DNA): TGTGCCAGCGGGCAGACTAGCGGGGGGCGCGATACGCAGTATTTT. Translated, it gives CASGQTSGGRDTQYF.

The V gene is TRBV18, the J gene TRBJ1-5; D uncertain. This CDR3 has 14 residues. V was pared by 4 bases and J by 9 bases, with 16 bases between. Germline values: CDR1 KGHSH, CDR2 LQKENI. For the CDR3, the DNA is TGTGCCAGCTCACGAGATCCCCTCGGTCGGCCCCAGCATTTT. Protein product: CASSRDPLGRPQHF. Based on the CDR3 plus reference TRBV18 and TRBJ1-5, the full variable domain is NAGVMQNPRHLVRRRGQEARLRCSPMKGHSHVYWYRQLPEEGLKFMVYLQKENIIDESGMPKERFSAEFPKEGPSILRIQQVVRGDSAAYFCASSRDPLGRPQHFGDGTRLSIL.

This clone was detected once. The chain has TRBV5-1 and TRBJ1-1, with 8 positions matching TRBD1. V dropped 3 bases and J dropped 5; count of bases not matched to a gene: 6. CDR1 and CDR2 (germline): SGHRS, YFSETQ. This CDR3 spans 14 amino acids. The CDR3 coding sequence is TGCGCCAGCAGCTCTACCGGGACAGGAACTGAAGCTTTCTTT. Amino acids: CASSSTGTGTEAFF.

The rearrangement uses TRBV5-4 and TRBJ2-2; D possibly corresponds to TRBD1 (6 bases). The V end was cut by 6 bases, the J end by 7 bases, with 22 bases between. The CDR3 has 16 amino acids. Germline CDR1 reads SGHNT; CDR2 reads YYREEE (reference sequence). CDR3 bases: TGTGCCAGCACCGGGTCCGGGACACCGGACTTCGGGGAGCTGTTTTTT. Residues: CASTGSGTPDFGELFF.

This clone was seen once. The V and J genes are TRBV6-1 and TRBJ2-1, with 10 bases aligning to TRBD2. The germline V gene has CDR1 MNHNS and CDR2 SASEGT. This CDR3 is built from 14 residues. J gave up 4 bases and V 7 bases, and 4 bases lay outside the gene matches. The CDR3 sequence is CASTKLAGYNEQFF. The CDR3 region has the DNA TGTGCCAGCACGAAACTAGCGGGATACAATGAGCAGTTCTTC.

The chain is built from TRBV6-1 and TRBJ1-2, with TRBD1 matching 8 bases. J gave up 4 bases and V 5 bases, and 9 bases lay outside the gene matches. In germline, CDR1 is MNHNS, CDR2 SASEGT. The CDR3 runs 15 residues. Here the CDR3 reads CASSMGAGGSYGYTF. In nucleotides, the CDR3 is TGTGCCAGCAGTATGGGGGCAGGGGGCAGCTATGGCTACACCTTC.

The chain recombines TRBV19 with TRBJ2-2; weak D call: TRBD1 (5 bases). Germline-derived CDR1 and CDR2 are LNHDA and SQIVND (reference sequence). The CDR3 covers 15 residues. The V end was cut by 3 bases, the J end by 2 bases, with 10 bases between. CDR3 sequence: CASSIPGHNTGELFF. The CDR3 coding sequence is TGTGCCAGTAGTATTCCCGGACACAACACCGGGGAGCTGTTTTTT.

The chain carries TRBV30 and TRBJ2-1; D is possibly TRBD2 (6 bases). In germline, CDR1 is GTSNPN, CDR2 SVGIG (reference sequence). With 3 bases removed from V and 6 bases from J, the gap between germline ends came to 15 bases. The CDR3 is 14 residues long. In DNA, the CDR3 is TGTGCCTGGAGCTGGGGACTCGTCCCCAATGAGCAGTTCTTC. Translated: CAWSWGLVPNEQFF. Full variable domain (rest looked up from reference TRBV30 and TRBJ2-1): SQTIHQWPATLVQPVGSPLSLECTVEGTSNPNLYWYRQAAGRGLQLLFYSVGIGQISSEVPQNLSASRPQDRQFILSSKKLLLSDSGFYLCAWSWGLVPNEQFFGPGTRLTVL.

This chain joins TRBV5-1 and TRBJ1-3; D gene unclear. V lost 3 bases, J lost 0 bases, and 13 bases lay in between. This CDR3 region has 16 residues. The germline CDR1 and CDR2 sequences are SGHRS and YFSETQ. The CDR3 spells CASSSLSADSGNTIYF. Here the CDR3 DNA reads TGCGCCAGCAGCTCATTGTCGGCGGACTCTGGAAACACCATATATTTT.

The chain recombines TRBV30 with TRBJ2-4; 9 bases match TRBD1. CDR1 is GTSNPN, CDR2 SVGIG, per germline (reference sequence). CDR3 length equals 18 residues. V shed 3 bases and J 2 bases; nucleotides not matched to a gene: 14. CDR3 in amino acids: CAWSGQGLGGGSKNIQYF. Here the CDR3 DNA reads TGTGCCTGGAGCGGACAGGGGTTGGGGGGAGGGTCCAAAAACATTCAGTACTTC.

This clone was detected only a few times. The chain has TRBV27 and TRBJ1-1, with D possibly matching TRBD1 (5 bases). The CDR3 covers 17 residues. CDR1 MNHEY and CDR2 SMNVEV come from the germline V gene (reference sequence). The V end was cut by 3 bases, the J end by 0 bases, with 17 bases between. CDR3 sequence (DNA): TGTGCCAGCAGTTTGCGTCCGGGGGGAATTATGAACACTGAAGCTTTCTTT. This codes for CASSLRPGGIMNTEAFF.